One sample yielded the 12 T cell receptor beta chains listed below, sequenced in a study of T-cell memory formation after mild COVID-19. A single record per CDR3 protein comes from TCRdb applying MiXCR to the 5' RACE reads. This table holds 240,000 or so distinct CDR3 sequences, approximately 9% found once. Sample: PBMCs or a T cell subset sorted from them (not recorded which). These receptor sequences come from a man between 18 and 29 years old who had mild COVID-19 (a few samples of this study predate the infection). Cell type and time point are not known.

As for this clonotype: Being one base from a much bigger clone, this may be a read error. The CDR3 sequence: CASRSTGGADTQYF. DNA for the CDR3: TGTGCCAGCAGATCGACAGGGGGCGCAGATACGCAGTATTTT. This sequence joins TRBV6-1 and TRBJ2-3; 10 bases agree with TRBD1. The CDR3 totals 14 residues. CDR1 and CDR2 from the germline V gene are MNHNS and SASEGT. V lost 6 bases, J lost 4 bases, and 4 bases stayed unmatched.

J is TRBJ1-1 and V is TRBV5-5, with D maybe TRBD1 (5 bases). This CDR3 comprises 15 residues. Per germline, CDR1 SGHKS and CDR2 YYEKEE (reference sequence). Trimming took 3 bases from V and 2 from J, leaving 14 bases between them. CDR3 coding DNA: TGTGCCAGCAGCTGGGGCGGGGGTGATAACACTGAAGCTTTCTTT. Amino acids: CASSWGGGDNTEAFF. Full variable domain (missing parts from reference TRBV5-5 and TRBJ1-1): DAGVTQSPTHLIKTRGQQVTLRCSPISGHKSVSWYQQVLGQGPQFIFQYYEKEERGRGNFPDRFSARQFPNYSSELNVNALLLGDSALYLCASSWGGGDNTEAFFGQGTRLTVV.

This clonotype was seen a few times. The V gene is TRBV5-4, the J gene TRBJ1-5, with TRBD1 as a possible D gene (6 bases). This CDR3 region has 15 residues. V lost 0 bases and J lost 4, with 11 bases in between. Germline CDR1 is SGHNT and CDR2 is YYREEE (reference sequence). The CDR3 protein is CASSLAPTGNQPQHF. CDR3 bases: TGTGCCAGCAGCTTGGCCCCCACAGGGAATCAGCCCCAGCATTTT.

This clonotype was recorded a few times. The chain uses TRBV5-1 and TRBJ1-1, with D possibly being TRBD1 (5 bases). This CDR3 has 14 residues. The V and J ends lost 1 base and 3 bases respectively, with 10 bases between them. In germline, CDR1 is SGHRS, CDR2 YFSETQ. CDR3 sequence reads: CASSLLGVDTEAFF. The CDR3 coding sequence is TGCGCCAGCAGCTTGCTAGGGGTCGACACTGAAGCTTTCTTT.

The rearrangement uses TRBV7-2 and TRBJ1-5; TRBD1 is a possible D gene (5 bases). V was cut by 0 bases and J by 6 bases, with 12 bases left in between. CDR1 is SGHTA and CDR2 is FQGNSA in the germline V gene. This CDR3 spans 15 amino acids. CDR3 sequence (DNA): TGTGCCAGCAGCTTAGCTGGGGGGAGAGGTCAGCCCCAGCATTTT. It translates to CASSLAGGRGQPQHF.

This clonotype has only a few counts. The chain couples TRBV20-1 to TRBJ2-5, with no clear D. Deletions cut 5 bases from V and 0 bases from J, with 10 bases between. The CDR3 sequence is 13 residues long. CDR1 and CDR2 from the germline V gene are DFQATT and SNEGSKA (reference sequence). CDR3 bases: TGCAGTGCTCCCCCCCGACACCAAGAGACCCAGTACTTC. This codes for CSAPPRHQETQYF.

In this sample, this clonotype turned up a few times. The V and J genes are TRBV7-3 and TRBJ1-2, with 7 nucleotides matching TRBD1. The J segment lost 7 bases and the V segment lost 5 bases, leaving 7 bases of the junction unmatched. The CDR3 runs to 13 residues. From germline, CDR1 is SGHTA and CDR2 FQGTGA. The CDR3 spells CASSPDREGGYTF. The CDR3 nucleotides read TGTGCCAGCAGCCCAGACAGGGAGGGTGGCTACACCTTC.

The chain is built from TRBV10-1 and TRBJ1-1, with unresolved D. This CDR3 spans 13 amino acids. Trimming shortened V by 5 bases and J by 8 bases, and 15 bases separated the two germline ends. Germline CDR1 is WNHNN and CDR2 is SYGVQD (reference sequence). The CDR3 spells CASSIRYTLEAFF. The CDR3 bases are TGCGCCAGCAGTATCAGGTACACTCTCGAAGCTTTCTTT.

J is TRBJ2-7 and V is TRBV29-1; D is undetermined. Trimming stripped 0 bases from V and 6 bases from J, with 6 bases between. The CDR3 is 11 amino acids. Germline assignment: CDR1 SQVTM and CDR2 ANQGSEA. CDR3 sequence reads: CSVEDLGEQYF. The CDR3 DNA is TGCAGCGTTGAAGATCTGGGCGAGCAGTACTTC.

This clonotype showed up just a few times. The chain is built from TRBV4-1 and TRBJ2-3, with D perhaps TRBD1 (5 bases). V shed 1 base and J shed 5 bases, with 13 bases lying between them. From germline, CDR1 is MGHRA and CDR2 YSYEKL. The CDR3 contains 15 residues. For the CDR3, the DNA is TGCGCCAGCAGCCAAGGGGGCAGGGTGGGAGATACGCAGTATTTT. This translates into CASSQGGRVGDTQYF.

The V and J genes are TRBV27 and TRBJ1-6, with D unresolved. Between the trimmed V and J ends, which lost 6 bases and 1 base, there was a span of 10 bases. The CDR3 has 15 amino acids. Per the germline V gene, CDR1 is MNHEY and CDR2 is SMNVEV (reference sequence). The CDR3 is CASRGLESYNSPLHF. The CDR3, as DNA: TGTGCCAGCAGGGGTTTGGAATCCTATAATTCACCCCTCCACTTT.

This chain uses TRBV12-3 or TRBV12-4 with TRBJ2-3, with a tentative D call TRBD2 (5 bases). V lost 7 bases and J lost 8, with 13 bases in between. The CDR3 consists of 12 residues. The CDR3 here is CASTRTRGTQYF. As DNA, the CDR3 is TGTGCCAGCACCCGAACTAGAGGTACGCAGTATTTT.